The 19 T cell receptor beta chains in this list originate from one sample, sequenced in a study of shared clonotypes between healthy human individuals. Produced via immunoSEQ multiplex PCR; TCRdb's table is partial and in-frame only. This table has some 2.4 million clones, roughly 93% appearing once. The sequenced material came from naive CD4+ T cells from PBMCs. Subset specified: CD45RA+ positively selected. The origin of the receptors is a man aged 18 to 29 in good health. Some clones in this sample may be carry-over from other donors' samples.

V usage is TRBV5-1 and J usage is TRBJ2-6, with unresolved D. Trimming took 0 bases from V and 2 from J, leaving 9 bases between them. The CDR3 sequence is 16 residues long. The germline V gene encodes CDR1 SGHRS and CDR2 YFSETQ. This CDR3 is CASSLGVSAGANVLTF. In nucleotides, the CDR3 is TGCGCCAGCAGCTTGGGGGTGTCGGCTGGGGCCAACGTCCTGACTTTC.

This rearrangement joins TRBV4-1 to TRBJ1-6; D unresolved. CDR1 is MGHRA and CDR2 is YSYEKL in the germline V gene. Between the trimmed V and J ends, which lost 2 bases and 7 bases, there was a span of 12 bases. The CDR3 covers 15 residues. The CDR3 loop is CASSQLAAGNSPLHF. The CDR3 nucleotides are TGCGCCAGCAGCCAATTAGCCGCGGGGAATTCACCCCTCCACTTT.

The V call is TRBV18, the J call TRBJ2-2; 9 bases agree with TRBD2. CDR3 length: 17 amino acids. Trimming cost V 6 bases and J 1 base; bases outside gene matches: 9. Germline values: CDR1 KGHSH, CDR2 LQKENI. The CDR3 spells CASSQGLATLNTGELFF. The CDR3 DNA reads TGTGCCAGCTCCCAAGGACTAGCGACCTTGAACACCGGGGAGCTGTTTTTT.

CDR3 loop: CASSYDGTGRKKLFF. CDR3 coding DNA: TGTGCCAGCAGTTACGATGGAACCGGGAGGAAAAAACTGTTTTTT. The genes are TRBV6-5 and TRBJ1-4; D remains unclear. CDR1 and CDR2 (germline): MNHEY, SVGAGI. V lost 2 bases and J lost 9, with 16 bases in between. The CDR3 has 15 amino acids.

J is TRBJ1-5 and V is TRBV5-8, with D unresolved. Trimming shortened V by 4 bases and J by 4 bases, and 9 bases separated the two germline ends. This CDR3 has 13 amino acids. Germline V gene data show CDR1 as SGHTS and CDR2 as YDEGEE. DNA of the CDR3: TGTGCCAGCAGCAAAGACCGAAATCAGCCCCAGCATTTT. Protein product: CASSKDRNQPQHF. The full variable domain, its missing parts supplied by reference TRBV5-8 and TRBJ1-5, is EAGVTQSPTHLIKTRGQQATLRCSPISGHTSVYWYQQALGLGLQFLLWYDEGEERNRGNFPPRFSGRQFPNYSSELNVNALELEDSALYLCASSKDRNQPQHFGDGTRLSIL.

V usage is TRBV5-1 and J usage is TRBJ2-2, with D possibly TRBD2 on 7 matching bases. This CDR3 comprises 15 residues. The V gene's germline CDR1 is SGHRS and CDR2 YFSETQ. Deletions cut 4 bases from V and 3 bases from J, with 13 bases between. The chain's CDR3 is CASSAGARDTGELFF. DNA for the CDR3: TGCGCCAGCAGCGCGGGGGCGCGGGACACCGGGGAGCTGTTTTTT. Drawing the rest from reference TRBV5-1 and TRBJ2-2, the complete variable domain is KAGVTQTPRYLIKTRGQQVTLSCSPISGHRSVSWYQQTPGQGLQFLFEYFSETQRNKGNFPGRFSGRQFSNSRSEMNVSTLELGDSALYLCASSAGARDTGELFFGEGSRLTVL.

V gene TRBV6-6 combines with J gene TRBJ2-3; D gene uncertain. Per germline, CDR1 MNHNY and CDR2 SVGAGI (reference sequence). V lost 2 bases, J lost 5 bases, and 11 bases lay in between. CDR3 size: 14 residues. The CDR3, as DNA: TGTGCCAGCAGTTACCCCGAGACCGAAGATACGCAGTATTTT. As protein: CASSYPETEDTQYF.

Points on this clone: Other DNA sequences within the sample encode an identical CDR3. The chain recombines TRBV28 with TRBJ2-2, with 7 bases aligning to TRBD2. The CDR3 is made up of 11 amino acids. V was clipped by 8 bases and J by 6 bases; unmatched bases: 0. CDR1 and CDR2 from the germline V gene are MDHEN and SYDVKM. CDR3 sequence (DNA): TGTGCCAGCCGGGGGGCCGGGGAGCTGTTTTTT. Translation: CASRGAGELFF.

The V and J genes are TRBV28 and TRBJ2-7, with 7 bases lining up with TRBD2. Germline V gene data show CDR1 as MDHEN and CDR2 as SYDVKM. The trim removed 0 bases at V and 1 base at J, leaving 6 bases unmatched. The CDR3 consists of 16 residues. In DNA form, the CDR3 reads TGTGCCAGCAGTTTATGGGCTAGCGGACTATCCTACGAGCAGTACTTC. Amino acid sequence: CASSLWASGLSYEQYF.

Points on this clone: Other nucleotide sequences in the sample specify the same CDR3. V gene TRBV7-2 combines with J gene TRBJ1-2; D is undetermined. CDR1 is SGHTA, CDR2 FQGNSA, per germline. V shed 1 base and J shed 3 bases, with 9 bases lying between them. The CDR3 covers 14 residues. This chain's CDR3 is CASSLGGSDYGYTF. DNA of the CDR3: TGTGCCAGCAGCTTAGGAGGGTCTGACTATGGCTACACCTTC. The whole variable domain, filled in from reference TRBV7-2 and TRBJ1-2, reads GAGVSQSPSNKVTEKGKDVELRCDPISGHTALYWYRQSLGQGLEFLIYFQGNSAPDKSGLPSDRFSAERTGGSVSTLTIQRTQQEDSAVYLCASSLGGSDYGYTFGSGTRLTVV.

This chain links TRBV15 with TRBJ2-1, with TRBD2 as a possible D gene (6 bases). This CDR3 is 16 amino acids long. Trimming pared 5 bases from V and 5 bases from J, leaving 19 bases between. Germline lookup yields CDR1 LNHNV and CDR2 YYDKDF (reference sequence). The CDR3 DNA reads TGTGCCACCAGCCCGACTAATGTGTGGGGGGACAATGAGCAGTTCTTC. Translation gives CATSPTNVWGDNEQFF. Combining the CDR3 with reference TRBV15 and TRBJ2-1 gives the whole variable domain DAMVIQNPRYQVTQFGKPVTLSCSQTLNHNVMYWYQQKSSQAPKLLFHYYDKDFNNEADTPDNFQSRRPNTSFCFLDIRSPGLGDTAMYLCATSPTNVWGDNEQFFGPGTRLTVL.

The V gene is TRBV5-1, the J gene TRBJ2-3; a weak D match, TRBD2 (5 bases). Per the germline V gene, CDR1 is SGHRS and CDR2 is YFSETQ. This CDR3 comprises 15 residues. The V end was cut by 0 bases, the J end by 4 bases, with 12 bases between. The CDR3 region is CASSLGTSPPDTQYF. The CDR3 nucleotides read TGCGCCAGCAGCTTGGGCACTAGTCCCCCAGATACGCAGTATTTT.

The V call is TRBV5-1, the J call TRBJ2-1; D possibly uses TRBD1 or TRBD2 (6 bases each). The CDR3 loop spans 14 amino acids. The V gene lost 5 bases and the J gene lost 4 bases, with 13 bases spanning the gap. Per the germline V gene, CDR1 is SGHRS and CDR2 is YFSETQ. CDR3 sequence: CASRKGGFYNEQFF. The CDR3 bases are TGCGCCAGCAGGAAAGGGGGGTTTTACAATGAGCAGTTCTTC.

The chain has TRBV5-4 and TRBJ1-3, with D unclear. Germline CDR1 reads SGHNT; CDR2 reads YYREEE (reference sequence). V was clipped by 4 bases and J by 0 bases, with 11 bases between them. The CDR3 sequence is 15 residues long. The CDR3 is CASSPGPSSGNTIYF. For the CDR3, the DNA is TGTGCCAGCAGCCCCGGCCCCTCCTCTGGAAACACCATATATTTT.

This clone was seen only once. The chain couples TRBV11-2 to TRBJ2-7, with 7 bases identical to TRBD2. Germline lookup yields CDR1 SGHAT and CDR2 FQNNGV. V lost 4 bases and J lost 2; bases outside the gene matches: 11. The CDR3 loop spans 16 amino acids. CDR3 sequence (DNA): TGTGCCAGCAGCTCGAGTTCTAGCGGAGCCACCTACGAGCAGTACTTC. This translates into CASSSSSSGATYEQYF.

The chain recombines TRBV4-2 with TRBJ2-4; D unresolved. The CDR3 has 14 residues. Germline assignment: CDR1 LGHNA and CDR2 YNFKEQ. Trimming removed 4 bases at V and 0 bases at J, with 7 bases between. The CDR3 DNA follows: TGTGCCAGCAGCCCCAGTATAGCCAAAAACATTCAGTACTTC. It codes for CASSPSIAKNIQYF.

The rearrangement joins TRBV7-9 to TRBJ2-2; 9 bases are shared with TRBD2. The CDR3 extends over 14 amino acids. Germline loops: CDR1 SEHNR, CDR2 FQNEAQ (reference sequence). CDR3 sequence reads: CAETSGWVTGELFF. The CDR3 nucleotides are TGTGCGGAGACTAGCGGTTGGGTCACCGGGGAGCTGTTTTTT. Based on the CDR3 plus reference TRBV7-9 and TRBJ2-2, the full variable domain is DTGVSQNPRHKITKRGQNVTFRCDPISEHNRLYWYRQTLGQGPEFLTYFQNEAQLEKSRLLSDRFSAERPKGSFSTLEIQRTEQGDSAMYLCAETSGWVTGELFFGEGSRLTVL.

The CDR3 reads CASSQQRLSLAFF. As DNA, the CDR3 is TGTGCCAGCAGCCAACAGAGGCTGTCTTTAGCTTTCTTT. The chain combines TRBV14 with TRBJ1-1; D gene uncertain. Trimming pared 2 bases from V and 10 bases from J, leaving 14 bases between. The CDR3 has 13 amino acids. CDR1 is SGHDN, CDR2 FVKESK, per germline. Variable domain in full (rest from reference TRBV14 and TRBJ1-1): EAGVTQFPSHSVIEKGQTVTLRCDPISGHDNLYWYRRVMGKEIKFLLHFVKESKQDESGMPNNRFLAERTGGTYSTLKVQPAELEDSGVYFCASSQQRLSLAFFGQGTRLTVV.

The V and J genes are TRBV7-2 and TRBJ1-5; D gene uncertain. The CDR3 totals 13 residues. The germline V and J ends were trimmed by 4 bases and 11 bases, with 15 bases remaining between them. Germline V CDR1 and CDR2: SGHTA, FQGNSA. The CDR3 coding sequence is TGTGCCAGCAGCTCTGGTCCGGCCCCCGCCCAGCATTTT. This encodes CASSSGPAPAQHF.